The T cell receptor (beta chain) described here comes from a study of T cell changes during pregnancy in multiple sclerosis. Data came from immunoSEQ multiplex PCR; TCRdb stores just in-frame clones and leaves some out. The data contain approximately 90,000 clones, around 92% of them seen just once; the ten biggest clones take up just over 2%. This CDR3 is 12 amino acids long. CDR1 GTSNPN and CDR2 SVGIG come from the germline V gene (reference sequence). Trimming cost V 2 bases and J 8 bases, with 12 bases left between them. The chain has TRBV30 and TRBJ1-2; D not resolved. The sample in question was peripheral blood, obtained after pregnancy. This clonotype was sampled from a female donor with multiple sclerosis, enrolled in a pregnancy study. CDR3 sequence reads: CAWSLVPAGYTF. The CDR3, as DNA: TGTGCCTGGAGTTTGGTTCCTGCGGGCTACACCTTC. Together with reference TRBV30 and TRBJ1-2, the CDR3 gives the full variable domain: SQTIHQWPATLVQPVGSPLSLECTVEGTSNPNLYWYRQAAGRGLQLLFYSVGIGQISSEVPQNLSASRPQDRQFILSSKKLLLSDSGFYLCAWSLVPAGYTFGSGTRLTVV.